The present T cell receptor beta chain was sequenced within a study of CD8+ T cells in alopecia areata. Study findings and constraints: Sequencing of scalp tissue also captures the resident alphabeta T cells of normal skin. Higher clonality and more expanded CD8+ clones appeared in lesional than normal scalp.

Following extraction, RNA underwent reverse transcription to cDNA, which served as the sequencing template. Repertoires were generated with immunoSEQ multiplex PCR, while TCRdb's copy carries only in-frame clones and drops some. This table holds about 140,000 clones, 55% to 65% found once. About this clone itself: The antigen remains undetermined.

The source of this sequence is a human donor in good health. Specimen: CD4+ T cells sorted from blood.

CDR3 nucleotide sequence: TGTGCCAGCAGCTTAGTGGCAGGGATTTTCGCTGAAGCTTTCTTT. Translation gives CASSLVAGIFAEAFF. The chain recombines TRBV7-6 with TRBJ1-1; a possible D gene is TRBD1 (5 bases). V lost 1 base, J lost 6 bases, and 15 bases lay in between. This CDR3 comprises 15 residues. Germline CDR1 SGHVS, CDR2 FNYEAQ.